This T cell receptor (beta chain) comes out of a study of blood T cell repertoires in COVID-19. At the level of the study: Sites in the United States, Italy and Spain provided acute and convalescent COVID-19 samples.

With 2 bases removed from V and 9 bases from J, the gap between germline ends came to 11 bases. CDR1 is SGHDN and CDR2 is FVKESK in the germline V gene. The CDR3 spans 13 residues. Per the original data handling: Amplification of reference gene primers was used by the study to estimate nucleated cell counts. Clones were sequenced by immunoSEQ multiplex PCR, and TCRdb holds only the in-frame ones, with some missing. That table is the source of V, J and clone size, and D and trimming were worked out from the DNA. The sample yields around 95,000 clones, about 88% seen once. This clonotype was obtained from a man younger than 45 in a cohort sampled during active COVID-19. This chain uses TRBV14 with TRBJ1-5, with D uncertain. Source material: peripheral blood. The CDR3 coding sequence is TGTGCCAGCAGCCAACAAGGAAGAGGGCCCCAGCATTTT. It yields the protein CASSQQGRGPQHF.